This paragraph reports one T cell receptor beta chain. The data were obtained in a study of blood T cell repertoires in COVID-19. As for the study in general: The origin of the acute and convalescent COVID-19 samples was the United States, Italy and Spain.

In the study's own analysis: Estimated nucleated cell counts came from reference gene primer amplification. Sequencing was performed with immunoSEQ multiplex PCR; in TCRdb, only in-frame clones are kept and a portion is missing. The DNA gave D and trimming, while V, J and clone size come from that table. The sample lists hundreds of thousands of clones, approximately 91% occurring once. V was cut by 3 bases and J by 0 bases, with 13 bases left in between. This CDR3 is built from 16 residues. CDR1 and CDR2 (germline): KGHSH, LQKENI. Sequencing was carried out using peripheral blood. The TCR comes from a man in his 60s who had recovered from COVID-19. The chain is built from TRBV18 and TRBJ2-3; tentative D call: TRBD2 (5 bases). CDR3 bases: TGTGCCAGCTCACCCCTGGCCCGGGGAAGCACAGATACGCAGTATTTT. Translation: CASSPLARGSTDTQYF.